A single T cell receptor beta chain is shown here with its context. This clonotype has at least ten counts. The specificity of this receptor is unknown. Base quality data are lacking; no much larger clone is found one base away. The source of the sample is a study of blood T cells in healthy people across ages (dated by TCRdb to the mid-2010s). At the level of the whole study: In model experiments, template switching captured about one uniquely barcoded TCR beta cDNA molecule for every two T cells. The donors were split into four age groups: young (average around 16 years), middle-aged (roughly 39), aged (around 67) and long-lived (roughly 88). The study measured age-related changes in TCR beta repertoire diversity using deep sequencing normalized with unique cDNA molecular identifiers. Two additional independent replicas of 1 million unique cDNA reads from the same blood draw were analyzed for two donors (one aged 18 to 29 and one aged 80 or older). To avoid experimental bias, donors of different ages were randomly spread across the sequencing lanes.

The library was obtained by 5' RACE. TCRdb shows the sequencer as Illumina HiSeq 2500. A second PCR of about 7 to 12 cycles was performed with a sample-barcoded 5' primer and a J-beta primer mix. A unique molecular identifier was introduced onto each TCR beta cDNA molecule by a template-switch 5' adaptor carrying 12 random nucleotides. At least 2.5 million CDR3-containing paired-end reads were obtained from each sample. The Mint cDNA synthesis kit, primed by a TRBC-specific oligonucleotide, was used to synthesize first-strand cDNA from all RNA. Following uracil-DNA glycosylase treatment, all cDNA underwent a first 18-cycle PCR with the universal primers M1SS and BC2_uni_R. From the authors' description of their analysis: For normalization, 1 million high-quality reads were randomly selected from each sample, with every read carrying a distinct molecular identifier. Reads with shared molecular identifiers were discarded instead of being binned into consensus sequences. MiTCR, run with a Q25 quality threshold and the strictest error-elimination algorithm, handled CDR3 identification, clonotype clustering and error correction. A nonparametric unseen species model with Euler transformation was used to estimate a lower bound on total TCR beta diversity. TCRdb ran its own pipeline on the public reads, namely fastp trimming at Q25 and MiXCR clone calling, and kept in-frame beta chains. Rows with a matching CDR3 protein are joined into one entry that keeps the most common DNA and genes. The V and J calls, along with clone size, are taken from TCRdb and not from the paper's own processing. The sample profile shows around 670,000 distinct CDR3 sequences; approximately 30% of them were found once. The top ten clonotypes cover more than 15% of the sample.

Donors were 39 systemically healthy Caucasian individuals from Russia aged 6 to 90 years. Roughly 10 milliliters of peripheral blood were collected from each donor into EDTA-treated Vacutainer tubes. PBMCs were isolated by Ficoll-Paque density-gradient centrifugation, with at least 6 million obtained per sample. Total RNA, at least 6 micrograms per sample, was extracted from PBMCs with Trizol reagent. For every donor, an aliquot of PBMCs went through flow cytometry to measure the percentages of naive CD45RAhigh/CD27high T cells. CDR1 and CDR2, per the germline V gene (reference sequence), are SEHNR and FQNEAQ. The CDR3 has 16 amino acids, counting the end cysteine and phenylalanine. The entry retains the CDR3 DNA only, 48 bases that are in frame from base 1. At the junction V is shortened by 0 bases and J by 5 bases; bases outside the gene matches: 7. On the study overall, not on this receptor specifically: There was a strong correlation between observed TCR beta diversity and the percentage of naive T cells measured by flow cytometry. Conclusive comparison of naive and antigen-experienced compartments was prevented by the profiling of bulk unsorted PBMCs. Estimates of total diversity based on one million sequenced T cells were considered lower bounds and underestimates. Compared with the aged group, more naive CD4+ T cells, fewer expanded clones and increased TCR diversity were shown by the long-lived group, suggesting age selection. Donor CMV infection status was unknown, potentially confounding age-related changes in expanded clonotypes. Observed TCR beta diversity per million T cells fell roughly linearly with age, and a significant reduction was already apparent by age roughly 41.

The sequenced material came from blood. The chain uses TRBV7-9 and TRBJ1-5; TRBD1 agrees with 7 junctional bases. This clonotype was sampled from an elderly woman in good health. The nucleotide sequence reads TGTGCCAGCAGCTTAGCGGACGTACAGGGGCATCAGCCCCAGCATTTT. Its product reads: CASSLADVQGHQPQHF.